Presented here are 3 T cell receptor beta chains from one specimen sequenced in a study of control samples from healthy donors and cancer patients. Clones were sequenced by immunoSEQ multiplex PCR, and TCRdb holds only the in-frame ones, with some missing. Among 200,000 or so clones listed, about 93% were seen once. Sequences were obtained from blood. The receptor set was obtained from a man aged 50 to 60 in good health.

The rearrangement uses TRBV11-2 and TRBJ1-5, with no clear D. The germline gives CDR1 SGHAT, CDR2 FQNNGV. The V end lost 1 base, the J end lost 2 bases, and 6 bases lay between the germline ends. The CDR3 length is 14 residues. CDR3 region: CASSLGLGNQPQHF. The CDR3 bases are TGTGCCAGCAGCTTAGGTCTGGGCAATCAGCCCCAGCATTTT.

The genes are TRBV27 and TRBJ1-2; TRBD1 matches at 7 bases. The CDR3 is 14 amino acids. Per the germline V gene, CDR1 is MNHEY and CDR2 is SMNVEV (reference sequence). J gave up 3 bases and V 4 bases, and 5 bases lay outside the gene matches. The chain's CDR3 is CASSSDRDYYGYTF. The CDR3 DNA reads TGTGCCAGCAGTTCAGACAGGGACTACTATGGCTACACCTTC.

This sequence joins TRBV24-1 and TRBJ2-6; D gene unclear. The V and J ends lost 11 bases and 1 base respectively, with 11 bases between them. CDR1 KGHDR and CDR2 SFDVKD come from the germline V gene. The CDR3 runs 14 residues. CDR3 nucleotides: TGTGCCAGCGAGGACGGGTCTGGGGCCAACGTCCTGACTTTC. It translates to CASEDGSGANVLTF.